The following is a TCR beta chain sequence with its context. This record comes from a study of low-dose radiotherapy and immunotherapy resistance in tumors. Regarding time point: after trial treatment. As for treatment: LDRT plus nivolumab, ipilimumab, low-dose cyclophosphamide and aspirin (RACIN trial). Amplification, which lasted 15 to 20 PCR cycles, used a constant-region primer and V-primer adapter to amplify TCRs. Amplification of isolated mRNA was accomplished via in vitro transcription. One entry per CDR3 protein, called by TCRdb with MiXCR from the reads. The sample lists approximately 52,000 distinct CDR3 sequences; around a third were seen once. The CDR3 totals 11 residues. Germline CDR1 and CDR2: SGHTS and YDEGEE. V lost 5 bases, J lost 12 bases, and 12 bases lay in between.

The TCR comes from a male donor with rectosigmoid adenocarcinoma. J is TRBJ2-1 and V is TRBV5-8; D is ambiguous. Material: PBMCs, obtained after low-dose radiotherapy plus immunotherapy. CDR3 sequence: CASRGASGQFF. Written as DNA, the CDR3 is TGTGCCAGCAGAGGAGCGTCCGGGCAGTTCTTC.